This T cell receptor beta chain came from a study of shared clonotypes between healthy human individuals (TCRdb year 2020). Some background on the complete study: Three men and two women, aged 18 to 49 years, made up the cohort. Different laboratories and diverse techniques were used to prepare libraries and sequence TCR repertoires, to increase sequencing depth and limit assay-specific biases. Blood TCR repertoires of five healthy adults were deeply sequenced to estimate repertoire size and the extent of clonotype sharing between individuals. Leukapheresis yielded between about 0.8 and 9.5 billion PBMCs per donor. For each donor, CD4 naive and CD4 memory were each given three plates, CD8 naive was given two plates, and CD8 memory was given one plate.

Remarks on this clone: The antigen it recognizes is unknown. No much larger clone is present one base from it, and per-base qualities are unavailable. Other nucleotide sequences from this sample produce the same CDR3.

Here is what the overall study found, with its caveats: Pairwise subsampling indicated that sequencing depth was expected to affect the degree of clonotype sharing among donors. When a few donors were compared, the shared fraction of clonotypes was roughly 4.8% for naive CD4, about 4% for naive CD8, 2% to 2.5% for memory CD4, and 0.4% for memory CD8. Even with the large sequencing depth, rarefaction of the sorted-subset datasets indicated that sequencing was incomplete. Sampling was restricted to blood, and TCR repertoires in tissues likely differ from the TCR repertoires found in blood. Estimated clonotype richness was generally larger for naive than for memory subsets. Compared with non-shared clonotypes, the clonotypes found in all four sorted-subset donors had higher generation probabilities. The genetic and exposure-history diversity represented was limited by the small number of donors.

The donors were healthy, HIV-negative adults with no recently reported acute infections or vaccinations. Every donor was a Caucasian adult residing in Nashville, Tennessee, USA. CD4+ T cells were enriched by magnetic negative selection, after which naive cells were positively selected on CD45RA and the negative fraction was taken as the memory subset. Blood was collected by leukapheresis, and PBMCs were isolated by Ficoll-Histopaque density gradient centrifugation and then cryopreserved in liquid nitrogen vapor phase. Analytical flow cytometry was used to check the purity and quantity of every magnetically sorted T cell population. Each sorted fraction had its genomic DNA isolated and then quantified by UV absorbance on a Nanodrop 2000c. TCR CDR3 regions were amplified from genomic DNA by multiplex PCR using the deep immunoSEQ assay. For each cell subset, the extracted genomic DNA was distributed evenly across all wells of several immunoSEQ 96-well plates, and each plate served as one replicate. For sorted subsets, about 220 ng of genomic DNA, equivalent to some 30,000 T cell genomes, went into each replicate PCR. Purified libraries were measured with a Qubit 3.0 fluorometer, size-checked on a Bioanalyzer 2100, and measured again with the KAPA Library Quantification kit. A separate single-read 150-cycle Illumina NextSeq 550 flow cell was used to sequence each immunoSEQ 96-well plate. The study's processing was this. Because only junctional sequences without quality scores were contained in the immunoSEQ output, filtering matching that applied to full-length reads could not be performed. Sequences were annotated with PyIR, a Python wrapper for IgBLAST v1.9, and V/J genes and CDR3 were assigned using IMGT germline references. Reads were removed for weak V/J assignments (E-value above 1e-6), missing CDR3, stop codons, out-of-frame junctions, or ambiguous translated residues. A V3J clonotype was defined by an identical inferred V gene, J gene, and CDR3 amino acid sequence. To compute the percentage overlap between repertoires, the number of shared unique clonotypes was divided by the size of the smaller repertoire. RTK rarefaction, the Chao1 estimator, and Recon v2.1 estimates of unobserved clonotypes were used to assess repertoire richness. OLGA was used to compute generation probabilities for all TCRbeta clonotypes that the gDNA method yielded from a few donors. TCRdb limited this immuneACCESS table to in-frame rearrangements with V and J called. A share of clones is missing; checked studies link under half to unresolved V genes, and the rest is unexplained. That table is the source of V, J and clone size, and D and trimming were worked out from the DNA. The sample yields 2 million to 2.5 million clones; 90% to 97% were counted once. The ten largest clones represent around 0.13% of the sample.

The clonotype comes from a man aged 18 to 29 in good health. Specimen: naive CD4+ T cells sorted from blood. What the cell subset or site label conveys for this sample: CD45RA+ positively selected.

Here is the DNA: TGTGCCAGCAGCTTGGGGACAGGGGGGCAGCCCCAGCATTTT. Translated, this is CASSLGTGGQPQHF. Recombination linked TRBV28 to TRBJ1-5, and 11 junctional nucleotides match TRBD1. Spanning cysteine to phenylalanine, the CDR3 consists of 14 amino acids. The sequence is cut down to CDR3 DNA, 42 bases in frame from base 1. Per the germline V gene, MDHEN is the CDR1 and SYDVKM is the CDR2. Trimmed from V: 6 bases; trimmed from J: 7 bases; junction bases lacking a gene match: 5.